These T cell receptor beta chains were read from a single sample in a study of radiation and T cells in renal cell carcinoma. The assay was immunoSEQ multiplex PCR, and TCRdb's table has in-frame clones only and misses some. The repertoire holds 140,000 or so clones, with about 88% as singletons. The sequenced sample was blood, obtained from a patient whose treatment included radiotherapy and nephrectomy. These receptors originate from a woman aged 45-59 years with renal cell carcinoma. CDR3s include the opening cysteine and the closing phenylalanine or tryptophan. The D gene is left open where the match is weak. Clone size, where shown, is once, few, many, or a class for clones that have expanded.

>TRBV6-1|.|.|TRBJ2-5
TGTGCCAGCAGTGACGGACAGCTAGTTCCGGAGACCCAGTACTTC
CASSDGQLVPETQYF
>TRBV5-5|.|.|TRBJ1-5
TGTGCCAGCATGTCCCGGGCAGCCCCTTTCCCTAGCAATCAGCCCCAGCATTTT
CASMSRAAPFPSNQPQHF
>TRBV19|.|.|TRBJ1-6
TGTGCCAGTAGTACCGGCACTCATCAGGAGAGCTCCTATAATTCACCCCTCCACTTT
CASSTGTHQESSYNSPLHF
>TRBV6-1|once|.|TRBJ2-7
TGTGCCACCACCCGGACCTACGAGCAGTACTTC
CATTRTYEQYF
>TRBV7-9|.|.|TRBJ2-7
TGTGCCAGCAGCTTACAGGGTACCGAGCAGTACTTC
CASSLQGTEQYF
>TRBV13|.|TRBD1|TRBJ2-6
TGTGCCAGCAGCCCAACGACAGGGATAAACTCTGGGGCCAACGTCCTGACTTTC
CASSPTTGINSGANVLTF
>TRBV27|.|.|TRBJ1-6
TGTGCCAGCAGTTTACGCTCAGCTAGCTATAATTCACCCCTCCACTTT
CASSLRSASYNSPLHF
>TRBV6-6|.|.|TRBJ2-4
TGTGCCAGCAGCCATAGTGACAAATCCAAAAACATTCAGTACTTC
CASSHSDKSKNIQYF
>TRBV10-3|.|.|TRBJ2-7
TGTGCCATCAGTGAGTCGGACCGCTCCTCCTACGAGCAGTACTTC
CAISESDRSSYEQYF
>TRBV5-6|.|.|TRBJ1-1
TGTGCCAGCAGCTTGTCCAGGGTGGGCACTGAAGCTTTCTTT
CASSLSRVGTEAFF
>TRBV6-5|.|.|TRBJ2-2
TGTGCCAGCAGTTATTCGGAGGGCTGGACCGGGGAGCTGTTTTTT
CASSYSEGWTGELFF
>TRBV19|once|TRBD1|TRBJ1-5
TGTGCCAGTAGTTCAACCCAGGACAGGGTGAATCAGCCCCAGCATTTT
CASSSTQDRVNQPQHF
>TRBV19|.|.|TRBJ2-7
TGTGCCAGTAGTATACAGGGCCGGCAGTACTTC
CASSIQGRQYF
>TRBV9|.|TRBD1|TRBJ1-2
TGTGCCAGCAGCCCCGCAGGGGGCGCCTATGGCTACACCTTC
CASSPAGGAYGYTF
>TRBV7-2|.|.|TRBJ1-2
TGTGCCAGCAGCTTATTTGGGAACTATGGCTACACCTTC
CASSLFGNYGYTF
>TRBV4-1|.|.|TRBJ1-3
TGCGCCAGCAGCCAAGCAACCCTAAGCTCTGGAAACACCATATATTTT
CASSQATLSSGNTIYF
>TRBV19|.|.|TRBJ1-5
TGTGCCAGTAGTATGAGTTGGGGGGCGCCCCAGCATTTT
CASSMSWGAPQHF
>TRBV14|once|.|TRBJ2-1
TGTGCCAGCAGCCGCTCCCATAGGGAGTACAATGAGCAGTTCTTC
CASSRSHREYNEQFF
>TRBV5-4|once|TRBD2|TRBJ2-2
TGTGCCAGCAGCTCCCGGGACTACGCCGGGGAGCTGTTTTTT
CASSSRDYAGELFF
>TRBV11-1|.|.|TRBJ2-7
TGTGCCAGCAGCGACCCATGGGCAGTCGCCGAGCAGTACTTC
CASSDPWAVAEQYF
>TRBV6-1|.|TRBD2|TRBJ2-3
TGTGCCAGCAGTGAAGCGGCGCTAGCGGGGGTGGATACGCAGTATTTT
CASSEAALAGVDTQYF
>TRBV29-1|.|TRBD1|TRBJ1-2
TGCAGCGTTGTTGGGGACAGCTATGGCTACACCTTC
CSVVGDSYGYTF
>TRBV30|.|.|TRBJ1-3
TGTGCCTGGACTGATTTCTCTGGAAACACCATATATTTT
CAWTDFSGNTIYF
>TRBV28|.|.|TRBJ1-3
TGTGCCAGCAGTTTTAGCTTATCTGGAAACACCATATATTTT
CASSFSLSGNTIYF
>TRBV2|.|.|TRBJ2-1
TGTGCCAGCAGTGGGGATTTGGGGGCGCGAGTCCGTCATGAGCAGTTCTTC
CASSGDLGARVRHEQFF
>TRBV7-2|.|TRBD2|TRBJ2-3
TGTGCCAGCAGCTTAGCGATCTTGGGCGGGGGGACCAAAGATACGCAGTATTTT
CASSLAILGGGTKDTQYF
>TRBV12-5|.|.|TRBJ1-3
TGTGCTAGTGGTTTGTCTGGGGCTGGAAACACCATATATTTT
CASGLSGAGNTIYF
>TRBV7-9|.|.|TRBJ1-1
TGTGCCAGCAGCTTAGACAACACTGAAGCTTTCTTT
CASSLDNTEAFF
>TRBV28|.|.|TRBJ1-3
TGTGCCAGCAGTTTTAGAGGAATCTCTGGAAACACCATATATTTT
CASSFRGISGNTIYF
>TRBV5-1|.|.|TRBJ2-1
TGCGCCAGCAGTTCCCGGGACTATGAGCAGTTCTTC
CASSSRDYEQFF
>TRBV6-6|few|.|TRBJ1-1
TGTGCCAGCAGACCCGGGGTGGCGAACACTGAAGCTTTCTTT
CASRPGVANTEAFF
>TRBV7-8|.|.|TRBJ2-7
TGTGCCAGCAGCTTAATTGGTTACGAGCAGTACTTC
CASSLIGYEQYF
>TRBV7-9|.|.|TRBJ1-4
TGTGCCAGCAGCTTCGGGGATGAAAAACTGTTTTTT
CASSFGDEKLFF
>TRBV5-1|.|TRBD1|TRBJ2-7
TGCGCCAGCAGCTATACTTATAAGGGACAGAGCTCCTACGAGCAGTACTTC
CASSYTYKGQSSYEQYF
>TRBV4-1|.|TRBD2|TRBJ2-5
TGCGCCAGCAGCCATGGGCGGGGGAACCAAGAGACCCAGTACTTC
CASSHGRGNQETQYF
>TRBV2|.|.|TRBJ2-7
TGTGCCAGCAGGGCCACACAGGGTAGAAGCTACGAGCAGTACTTC
CASRATQGRSYEQYF
>TRBV6-1|.|.|TRBJ2-3
TGTGCCAGCAGTGTTGTTAGGACAGATACGCAGTATTTT
CASSVVRTDTQYF
>TRBV6-4|once|.|TRBJ2-7
TGTGCCAGCATCCAAAGGTGGCGGAACACTTTATACGAGCAGTACTTC
CASIQRWRNTLYEQYF
>TRBV5-5|.|.|TRBJ1-6
TGTGCCAGCCAGATGTCTAATTCACCCCTCCACTTT
CASQMSNSPLHF
>TRBV7-2|.|TRBD2|TRBJ2-3
TGTGCCAGCAGCCTCTCGACTAGCCCTTCTTATTTT
CASSLSTSPSYF
>TRBV30|.|TRBD2|TRBJ2-7
TGTGCCTGGAGTGTACTAGCGGGGGCCACCTACGAGCAGTACTTC
CAWSVLAGATYEQYF
>TRBV6-1|.|.|TRBJ1-1
TGTGCCAGCAGTGTTAGCAGGAACACTGAAGCTTTCTTT
CASSVSRNTEAFF
>TRBV13|.|.|TRBJ1-2
TGTGCCAGCAGCCTGCGAGGGGGGCATGGCTACACCTTC
CASSLRGGHGYTF
>TRBV7-2|.|.|TRBJ2-2
TGTGCCAGCAGCTTTAACACCGGGGAGCTGTTTTTT
CASSFNTGELFF
>TRBV5-6|.|.|TRBJ1-1
TGTGCCAGCAGCTCGGATAGAAGAACGAACACTGAAGCTTTCTTT
CASSSDRRTNTEAFF
>TRBV11-2|few|.|TRBJ1-2
TGTGCCAGCAGCTTGGTGTTCTATGGCTACACCTTC
CASSLVFYGYTF